These 10 T cell receptor beta chains originate from one sample sequenced in a study of shared clonotypes between healthy human individuals (dated by TCRdb to the early 2020s). Library prep was done by the immunoSEQ multiplex PCR assay. TCRdb holds this immuneACCESS table with in-frame rearrangements only. Some clones are missing; in checked studies, unresolved V genes explain under half, and the rest has no known cause. Within this sample are about 700,000 clones, with around 74% of them counted one time only. The ten largest make up approximately 1.8% of the sample. The sample taken for sequencing was memory CD4+ T cells sorted from blood. The cell subset or site label, as the study defines it: CD45RA-negative fraction. These receptors originate from a woman aged 30 to 39 in good health.

The gene calls are TRBV9 and TRBJ2-3, with 15 bases identical to TRBD2. The CDR3 sequence is 17 residues long. The germline CDR1 and CDR2 sequences are SGDLS and YYNGEE. V was clipped by 4 bases and J by 4 bases; unmatched bases: 7. CDR3 loop: CASSLGTSGRISDTQYF. For the CDR3, the DNA is TGTGCCAGCAGCCTCGGGACTAGCGGGAGGATCTCAGATACGCAGTATTTT.

This clone has more than one count but fewer than ten. The CDR3 sequence is CSVAHRDSSYEQYF. CDR3 bases: TGCAGCGTCGCCCACCGGGACTCTTCCTACGAGCAGTACTTC. The chain has TRBV29-1 and TRBJ2-7; possible D gene TRBD2, 6 bases. From germline, CDR1 is SQVTM and CDR2 ANQGSEA. Trimming removed 6 bases from V and 1 base from J, with 16 bases in between. The CDR3 sequence is 14 residues long.

This chain uses TRBV15 with TRBJ1-2, with D uncertain. CDR3 length equals 12 residues. CDR1 and CDR2 from the germline V gene are LNHNV and YYDKDF (reference sequence). V shed 8 bases and J shed 2 bases, with 9 bases lying between them. The CDR3 reads CATGRQNYGYTF. The CDR3 DNA follows: TGTGCCACCGGCCGGCAGAACTATGGCTACACCTTC.

The chain couples TRBV7-9 to TRBJ2-5, with 7 positions matching TRBD2. The J call may not be correct, given that the DNA end is closer to TRBJ2-7. The CDR3 length is 14 residues. Germline lookup yields CDR1 SEHNR and CDR2 FQNEAQ (reference sequence). The CDR3: CASSDLAANYEQYF. CDR3 sequence (DNA): TGTGCCAGCAGCGACCTAGCGGCTAACTACGAGCAGTACTTC.

DNA for the CDR3: TGCGCCAGCAGCCGGAGGGGGGAAGACTACGAGCAGTACTTC. Protein: CASSRRGEDYEQYF. The J gene is TRBJ2-7, the V gene TRBV5-1, with D perhaps given as TRBD1 or TRBD2 (6 bases each). The germline CDR1 and CDR2 sequences are SGHRS and YFSETQ. CDR3 length: 14 amino acids. Trimming pared 4 bases from V and 3 bases from J, leaving 14 bases between.

This clone was counted between two and nine times. The rearrangement uses TRBV29-1 and TRBJ2-3, with D maybe TRBD2 (6 bases). Trimming cost V 5 bases and J 0 bases, with 15 bases left between them. CDR3 length equals 15 residues. In germline, CDR1 is SQVTM, CDR2 ANQGSEA. CDR3 loop: CSVPSKGLSTDTQYF. DNA for the CDR3: TGCAGCGTTCCCTCTAAGGGACTCAGCACAGATACGCAGTATTTT.

The chain combines TRBV28 with TRBJ1-5; D is perhaps TRBD1 (6 bases). Germline V gene data show CDR1 as MDHEN and CDR2 as SYDVKM. There are 14 residues in the CDR3. V gave up 8 bases and J gave up 6 bases, with 17 bases separating them. This chain's CDR3 is CASSQGHRGQPQHF. The CDR3 region has the DNA TGTGCCAGCTCCCAGGGGCACCGCGGTCAGCCCCAGCATTTT. The complete variable domain, with remaining parts taken from reference TRBV28 and TRBJ1-5, reads DVKVTQSSRYLVKRTGEKVFLECVQDMDHENMFWYRQDPGLGLRLIYFSYDVKMKEKGDIPEGYSVSREKKERFSLILESASTNQTSMYLCASSQGHRGQPQHFGDGTRLSIL.

On this clone: A single base separates this from a much larger clone, so it may be a read error. The rearrangement uses TRBV6-1 and TRBJ2-7; 8 positions agree with TRBD1. J lost 0 bases, V lost 4 bases, and 5 bases had no gene match. The CDR3 runs 15 residues. Germline CDR1 MNHNS, CDR2 SASEGT. CDR3 sequence (DNA): TGTGCCAGCAGTGCCGGACAGGGAAGCTCCTACGAGCAGTACTTC. Translating it yields CASSAGQGSSYEQYF.

This chain joins TRBV5-1 and TRBJ2-2; 8 bases line up with TRBD2. V dropped 4 bases and J dropped 1; count of bases not matched to a gene: 6. This CDR3 contains 16 residues. Germline CDR1 is SGHRS and CDR2 is YFSETQ. The CDR3 region is CASSLKREMNTGELFF. CDR3 nucleotide sequence: TGCGCCAGCAGCCTGAAGCGGGAGATGAACACCGGGGAGCTGTTTTTT.

This chain uses TRBV28 with TRBJ2-4; TRBD1 matches at 10 bases. Germline assignment: CDR1 MDHEN and CDR2 SYDVKM. Germline trimming cut 6 bases from V and 8 bases from J; bases unmatched to any gene: 10. This CDR3 is built from 15 residues. The CDR3 sequence is CASSSGQGVVYIQYF. Here the CDR3 DNA reads TGTGCCAGCAGCAGCGGACAGGGGGTTGTCTACATTCAGTACTTC.